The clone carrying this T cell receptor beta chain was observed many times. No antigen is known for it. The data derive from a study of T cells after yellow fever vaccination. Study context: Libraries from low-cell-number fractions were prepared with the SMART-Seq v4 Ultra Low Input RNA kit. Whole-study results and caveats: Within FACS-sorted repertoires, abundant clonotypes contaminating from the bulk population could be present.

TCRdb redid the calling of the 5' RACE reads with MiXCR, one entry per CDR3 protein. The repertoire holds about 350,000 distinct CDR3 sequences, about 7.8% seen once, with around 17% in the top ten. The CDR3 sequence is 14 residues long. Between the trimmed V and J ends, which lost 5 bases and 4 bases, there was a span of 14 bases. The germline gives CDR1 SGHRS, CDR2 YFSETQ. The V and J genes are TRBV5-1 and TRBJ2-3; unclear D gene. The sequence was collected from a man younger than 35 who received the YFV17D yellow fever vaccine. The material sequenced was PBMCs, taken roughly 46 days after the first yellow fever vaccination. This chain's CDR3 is CASRSRSPPDTQYF. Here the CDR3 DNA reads TGCGCCAGCAGGAGTCGTAGCCCCCCAGATACGCAGTATTTT.